This note documents a single TCR beta chain sequence. Its antigen is currently not known. No much larger clone exists at a distance of one base, and base qualities are not known. Healthy HIV-negative adults with no recently reported acute infections or vaccinations were included as donors. Every donor was a Caucasian adult living in Nashville, Tennessee, USA. Magnetic negative selection was used to enrich CD4+ T cells, after which naive cells were positively selected on CD45RA and the negative fraction became the memory subset. After blood collection by leukapheresis, PBMCs were isolated using Ficoll-Histopaque density gradient centrifugation and then cryopreserved in the vapor phase of liquid nitrogen. Purity and quantity of every magnetically sorted T cell population were checked by analytical flow cytometry. Genomic DNA was isolated from each sorted fraction and quantified by UV absorbance on a Nanodrop 2000c.

This sample was taken from a study of shared clonotypes between healthy human individuals (dated by TCRdb to about 2020). For context, the study as a whole: The cohort comprised a couple of women and three men aged 18 to 49 years. For each donor, CD4 naive and CD4 memory were each run on three plates, CD8 naive on two plates, and CD8 memory on one plate. To estimate repertoire size and how much clonotype sharing occurs between individuals, the study deeply sequenced the blood TCR repertoires of about five healthy adults. To increase sequencing depth and limit assay-specific biases, different laboratories used diverse techniques to prepare libraries and sequence TCR repertoires. Each donor's leukapheresis produced roughly between roughly 0.85 and 9.5 billion PBMCs.

Using the deep immunoSEQ assay, TCR CDR3 regions were amplified from genomic DNA by multiplex PCR. Extracted genomic DNA from each cell subset was distributed evenly across all wells of several immunoSEQ 96-well plates, and each plate was treated as a replicate. For sorted subsets, around 200 ng genomic DNA, equal to about 30,000 T cell genomes, was loaded into each replicate PCR. The purified libraries were quantified using a Qubit 3.0 fluorometer, sized with a Bioanalyzer 2100, and then quantified again using the KAPA Library Quantification kit. Each immunoSEQ 96-well plate was sequenced on its own single-read 150-cycle Illumina NextSeq 550 flow cell. On the study's bioinformatics: The immunoSEQ output contained only junctional sequences without quality scores, so filtering could not match that applied to full-length reads. Sequences were annotated with PyIR, a Python wrapper for IgBLAST v1.9, using IMGT germline references to assign V/J genes and CDR3. Reads with weak V/J assignments (E-value above 1e-6), missing CDR3, stop codons, out-of-frame junctions, or ambiguous translated residues were removed. V3J clonotypes were defined as sequences sharing an identical inferred V gene, J gene, and CDR3 amino acid sequence. To compute the percentage overlap between repertoires, the number of shared unique clonotypes was divided by the size of the smaller repertoire. Richness of each repertoire was evaluated using RTK rarefaction, the Chao1 estimator, and Recon v2.1 estimates of unobserved clonotypes. Generation probabilities for all TCRbeta clonotypes obtained by the gDNA method from a handful of donors were computed using OLGA. This is the immuneACCESS table as TCRdb keeps it, with only in-frame sequences that have V and J called. A part of the clones is gone; compared with another copy, unresolved V genes explain less than half, and the rest is unexplained. The DNA was the basis for D and trimming; V, J and clone size are from that table. The sample has under 2,500,000 clones on record, about 94% of them singletons. The ten largest make up roughly 0.13% of the sample.

Unmatched junction bases come to 9, with V trimmed by 0 bases and J by 5 bases. The CDR3, from cysteine to phenylalanine, totals 17 residues. The CDR3 DNA has 51 bases and is translated from base 1. CDR1 and CDR2 (MGHRA, YSYEKL) derive from the germline V gene. Overall study results and their limits: Incomplete sequencing was indicated by rarefaction of sorted-subset datasets, despite the large sequencing depth. When several donors were compared, the shared fraction of clonotypes was approximately 5% for naive CD4, around 4% for naive CD8, more than 2% for memory CD4, and 0.4% for memory CD8. Sampling was restricted to blood, and TCR repertoires in tissue are likely to differ from TCR repertoires in blood. Higher generation probabilities were observed for clonotypes shared by all four sorted-subset donors than for non-shared clonotypes. Larger estimated clonotype richness was generally found for naive subsets than for memory subsets. Pairwise subsampling indicated that sequencing depth was expected to affect the degree of clonotype sharing among donors. Because the study included only a small number of donors, the genetic and exposure-history diversity represented was limited.

The TCR sequence derives from a young man in good health. The chain employs TRBV4-1 and TRBJ2-1, and 8 junctional nucleotides match TRBD2. Sequenced: naive CD4+ T cells sorted from blood. Reading the label with the study, this specimen's cell subset or site is: CD45RA+ positively selected. The DNA sequence is as follows: TGCGCCAGCAGCCAAGATCATCTTCGAGCGGGGGACAATGAGCAGTTCTTC. Its protein reads: CASSQDHLRAGDNEQFF.